This T cell receptor (beta chain) was sequenced during a study of beta chain features in type 1 diabetes. The investigators reverse transcribed all of the isolated RNA, so they sequenced expressed TCRB transcripts. TCRdb's table, derived via immunoSEQ multiplex PCR, lists solely in-frame clones and lacks some. This table holds about 140,000 clones, 6.9% found once. Trimming cost V 4 bases and J 9 bases, with 10 bases left between them. Germline values: CDR1 MNHNY, CDR2 SVGAGI (reference sequence). This CDR3 spans 12 amino acids. This clone has more than one count but fewer than ten. Material for sequencing was central memory CD4+ T cells from blood. The source of this sequence is a woman aged 30 to 39 in good health. The V call is TRBV6-6, the J call TRBJ2-1; D might be TRBD2 (5 bases). As DNA, the CDR3 is TGTGCCAGCAGTTTAGCGTTTAGTGAGCAGTTCTTC. This gives the protein CASSLAFSEQFF.